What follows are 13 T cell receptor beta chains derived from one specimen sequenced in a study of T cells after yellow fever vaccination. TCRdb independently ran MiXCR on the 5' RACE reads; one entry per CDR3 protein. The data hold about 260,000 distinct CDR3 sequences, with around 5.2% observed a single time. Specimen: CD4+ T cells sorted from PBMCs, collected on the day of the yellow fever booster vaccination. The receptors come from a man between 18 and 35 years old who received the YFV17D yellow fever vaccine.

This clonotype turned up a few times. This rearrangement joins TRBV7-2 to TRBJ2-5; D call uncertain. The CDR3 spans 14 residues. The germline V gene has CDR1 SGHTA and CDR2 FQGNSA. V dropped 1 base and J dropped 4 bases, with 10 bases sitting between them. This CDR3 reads CASSLGGRRETQYF. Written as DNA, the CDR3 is TGTGCCAGCAGCTTAGGGGGTAGAAGAGAGACCCAGTACTTC.

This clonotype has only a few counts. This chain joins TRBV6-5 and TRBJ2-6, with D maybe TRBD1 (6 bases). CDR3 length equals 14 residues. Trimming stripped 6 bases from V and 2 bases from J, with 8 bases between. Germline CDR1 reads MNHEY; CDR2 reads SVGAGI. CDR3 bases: TGTGCCAGCAGCAGGGGAGCTGGGGCCAACGTCCTGACTTTC. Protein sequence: CASSRGAGANVLTF.

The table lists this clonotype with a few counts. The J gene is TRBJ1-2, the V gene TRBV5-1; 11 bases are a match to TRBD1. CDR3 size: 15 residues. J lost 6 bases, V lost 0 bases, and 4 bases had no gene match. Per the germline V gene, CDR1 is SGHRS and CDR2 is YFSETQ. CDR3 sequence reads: CASSLGGQGADGYTF. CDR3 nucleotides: TGCGCCAGCAGCTTGGGCGGACAGGGGGCGGATGGCTACACCTTC.

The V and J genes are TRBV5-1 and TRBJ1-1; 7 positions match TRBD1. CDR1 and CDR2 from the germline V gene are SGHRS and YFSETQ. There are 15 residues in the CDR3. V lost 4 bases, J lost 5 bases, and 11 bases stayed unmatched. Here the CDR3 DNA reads TGCGCCAGCAGCACATTTGGGCAGGGGGGAACTGAAGCTTTCTTT. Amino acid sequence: CASSTFGQGGTEAFF. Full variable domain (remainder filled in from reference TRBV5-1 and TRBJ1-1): KAGVTQTPRYLIKTRGQQVTLSCSPISGHRSVSWYQQTPGQGLQFLFEYFSETQRNKGNFPGRFSGRQFSNSRSEMNVSTLELGDSALYLCASSTFGQGGTEAFFGQGTRLTVV.

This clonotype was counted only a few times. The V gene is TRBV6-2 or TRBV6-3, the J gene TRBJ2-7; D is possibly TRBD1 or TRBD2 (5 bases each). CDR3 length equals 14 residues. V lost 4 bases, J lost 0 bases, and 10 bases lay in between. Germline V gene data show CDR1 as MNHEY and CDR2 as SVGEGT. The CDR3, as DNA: TGTGCCAGCAGTTTTAGGGGACCCTCCTACGAGCAGTACGTC. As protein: CASSFRGPSYEQYV.

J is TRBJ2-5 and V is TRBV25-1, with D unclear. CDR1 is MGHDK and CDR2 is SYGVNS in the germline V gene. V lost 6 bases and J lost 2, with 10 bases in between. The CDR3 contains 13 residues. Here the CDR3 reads CASRPARQETQYF. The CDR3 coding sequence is TGTGCCAGCAGACCCGCGAGGCAAGAGACCCAGTACTTC.

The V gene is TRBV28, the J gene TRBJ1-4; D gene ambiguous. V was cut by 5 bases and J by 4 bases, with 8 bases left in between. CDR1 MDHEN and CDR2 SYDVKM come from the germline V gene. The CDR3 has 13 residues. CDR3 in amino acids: CASSRSLNEKLFF. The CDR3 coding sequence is TGTGCCAGCAGTCGAAGTCTTAATGAAAAACTGTTTTTT.

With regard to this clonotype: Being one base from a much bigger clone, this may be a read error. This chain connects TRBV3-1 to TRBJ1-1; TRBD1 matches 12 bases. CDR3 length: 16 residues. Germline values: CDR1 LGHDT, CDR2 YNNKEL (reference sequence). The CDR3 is CAISQGTGGLDTEAFF. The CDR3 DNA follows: TGTGCCATCAGCCAAGGGACAGGGGGCTTGGACACTGAAGCTTTCTTT.

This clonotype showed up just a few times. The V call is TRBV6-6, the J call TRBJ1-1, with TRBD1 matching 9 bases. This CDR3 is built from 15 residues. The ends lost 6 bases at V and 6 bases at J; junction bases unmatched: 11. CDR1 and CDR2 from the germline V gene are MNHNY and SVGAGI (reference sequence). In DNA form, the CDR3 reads TGTGCCAGCAGGGTTGTACAGGGGGCATTCGCTGAAGCTTTCTTT. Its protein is CASRVVQGAFAEAFF.

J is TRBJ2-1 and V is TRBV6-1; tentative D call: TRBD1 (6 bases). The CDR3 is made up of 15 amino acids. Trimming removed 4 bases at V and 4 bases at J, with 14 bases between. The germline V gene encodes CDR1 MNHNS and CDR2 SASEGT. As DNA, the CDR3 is TGTGCCAGCAGTGTTTCGGTCCAGGGGTACAATGAGCAGTTCTTC. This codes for CASSVSVQGYNEQFF.

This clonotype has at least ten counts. The CDR3 is CASSQAAGSYNSPLHF. For the CDR3, the DNA is TGCGCCAGCAGCCAAGCCGCAGGGTCCTATAATTCACCCCTCCACTTT. The chain carries TRBV4-3 and TRBJ1-6, with TRBD1 as a possible D gene (5 bases). This CDR3 region has 16 residues. V lost 1 base, J lost 1 base, and 8 bases lay in between. Germline CDR1 is LGHNA and CDR2 is YSLEER.

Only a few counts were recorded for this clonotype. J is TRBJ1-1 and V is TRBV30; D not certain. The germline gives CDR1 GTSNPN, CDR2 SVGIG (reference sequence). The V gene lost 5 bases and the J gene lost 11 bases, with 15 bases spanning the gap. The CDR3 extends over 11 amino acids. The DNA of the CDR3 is TGTGCCTGGTTTTCCCCCACAAGGGCTTTCTTT. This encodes CAWFSPTRAFF. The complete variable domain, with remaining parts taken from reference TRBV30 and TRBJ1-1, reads SQTIHQWPATLVQPVGSPLSLECTVEGTSNPNLYWYRQAAGRGLQLLFYSVGIGQISSEVPQNLSASRPQDRQFILSSKKLLLSDSGFYLCAWFSPTRAFFGQGTRLTVV.

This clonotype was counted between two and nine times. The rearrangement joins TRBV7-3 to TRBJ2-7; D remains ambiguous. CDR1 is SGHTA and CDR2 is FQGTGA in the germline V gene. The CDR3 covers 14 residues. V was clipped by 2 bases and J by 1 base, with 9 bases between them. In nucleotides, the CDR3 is TGTGCCAGCAGCTTATCCCCGGAATCCTACGAGCAGTACTTC. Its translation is CASSLSPESYEQYF.